These 15 T cell receptor beta chains were sequenced from one sample in a study of blood T cell repertoires in COVID-19. Sequenced by immunoSEQ multiplex PCR; TCRdb stores in-frame clones only, minus some. This sample has fewer than 400,000 clones, with around four fifths found just once. Material for sequencing was peripheral blood. Every receptor here comes from a man aged 30 to 39 with active or convalescent COVID-19.

The chain combines TRBV19 with TRBJ2-3; maybe TRBD2 (7 bases). The CDR3 is 15 amino acids. CDR1 is LNHDA and CDR2 is SQIVND in the germline V gene (reference sequence). Trimming shortened V by 5 bases and J by 0 bases, and 12 bases separated the two germline ends. Here the CDR3 DNA reads TGTGCCAGTAGTGATTGGGGGGGCAGCACAGATACGCAGTATTTT. As protein: CASSDWGGSTDTQYF.

The chain is built from TRBV9 and TRBJ1-6; D is perhaps TRBD1 (5 bases). The CDR3 sequence is 13 residues long. The germline V gene encodes CDR1 SGDLS and CDR2 YYNGEE. V was pared by 3 bases and J by 7 bases, with 8 bases between. The DNA for the CDR3 is TGTGCCAGCAGCGAAGACAGAAATTCACCCCTCCACTTT. The encoded protein is CASSEDRNSPLHF.

The rearrangement links TRBV11-2 to TRBJ2-7; tentative D call: TRBD2 (6 bases). This CDR3 region has 17 residues. In germline, CDR1 is SGHAT, CDR2 FQNNGV. The germline V and J ends were trimmed by 5 bases and 2 bases, with 22 bases remaining between them. This chain's CDR3 is CASSPTYWDLNPYEQYF. The CDR3 DNA is TGTGCCAGCAGCCCCACCTATTGGGACTTGAATCCCTACGAGCAGTACTTC.

This clone was observed a few times. The V gene is TRBV4-1, the J gene TRBJ1-3; D might be TRBD1 (5 bases). CDR1 is MGHRA and CDR2 is YSYEKL in the germline V gene. V was shortened by 4 bases and J by 4 bases, with 17 bases between the two germline ends. The CDR3 length is 16 residues. The CDR3 region has the DNA TGCGCCAGCAGCCCCGCTGGACATCGGAAGGGAAACACCATATATTTT. The encoded protein is CASSPAGHRKGNTIYF.

The table lists this clone with a count of one. The chain links TRBV7-8 to TRBJ2-7; 13 nucleotides match TRBD2. V shed 3 bases and J 4 bases; nucleotides not matched to a gene: 6. This CDR3 has 16 residues. Per germline, CDR1 SGHVS and CDR2 FQNEAQ. This CDR3 is CASSFPRTSGRYEQYF. As DNA, the CDR3 is TGTGCCAGCAGCTTCCCCCGGACTAGCGGGAGATACGAGCAGTACTTC.

The V gene is TRBV29-1, the J gene TRBJ1-2; 8 bases align to TRBD1. Germline values: CDR1 SQVTM, CDR2 ANQGSEA. After removal of 6 bases from V and 4 bases from J, the junction contained 4 bases not matched to a gene. CDR3 length equals 12 residues. The CDR3 coding sequence is TGCAGCGTAAGACAGGGGCTCTATGGCTACACCTTC. Its translation: CSVRQGLYGYTF.

This sequence joins TRBV6-5 and TRBJ1-2; D perhaps matches TRBD1 (6 bases). CDR1 is MNHEY, CDR2 SVGAGI, per germline. V shed 2 bases and J shed 4 bases, with 17 bases lying between them. The CDR3 extends over 16 amino acids. CDR3 loop: CASSYRGSGGPYGYTF. CDR3 nucleotides: TGTGCCAGCAGTTACAGGGGGAGCGGAGGTCCCTATGGCTACACCTTC.

The rearrangement links TRBV5-1 to TRBJ2-3; 7 nucleotides line up with TRBD2. CDR1 is SGHRS, CDR2 YFSETQ, per germline. This CDR3 is 16 amino acids long. The ends lost 4 bases at V and 4 bases at J; junction bases unmatched: 12. CDR3 nucleotides: TGCGCCAGCAGCCATCGGGCGTCCCGGGAGGCAGATACGCAGTATTTT. This sequence encodes CASSHRASREADTQYF.

This chain connects TRBV19 to TRBJ2-1, with 11 nucleotides matching TRBD2. From germline, CDR1 is LNHDA and CDR2 SQIVND (reference sequence). J gave up 0 bases and V 5 bases, and 12 bases lay outside the gene matches. This CDR3 comprises 19 residues. CDR3 sequence reads: CASSLTGLAVLSSYNEQFF. CDR3 bases: TGTGCCAGTAGTCTAACGGGACTAGCGGTTCTAAGCTCCTACAATGAGCAGTTCTTC.

The V and J genes are TRBV19 and TRBJ1-2; D possibly corresponds to TRBD1 (6 bases). V lost 4 bases and J lost 8, with 14 bases in between. Germline V gene lookup returns CDR1 LNHDA and CDR2 SQIVND (reference sequence). This CDR3 region has 13 residues. The CDR3, as DNA: TGTGCCAGTAGTACGGACAGAATGCAGGGCTACACCTTC. The encoded protein is CASSTDRMQGYTF.

This chain joins TRBV25-1 and TRBJ1-6; D might be TRBD1 (5 bases). With 6 bases removed from V and 7 bases from J, the gap between germline ends came to 13 bases. Germline CDR1 and CDR2: MGHDK and SYGVNS. CDR3 length: 14 amino acids. CDR3 region: CASRDNRPNSPLHF. CDR3 nucleotide sequence: TGTGCCAGCAGAGATAACAGGCCAAATTCACCCCTCCACTTT.

V and J are TRBV11-3 and TRBJ1-1; 11 bases line up with TRBD1. CDR3 length equals 16 residues. The germline V gene has CDR1 SGHNT and CDR2 YENEEA. Losses at the gene ends were 4 bases for V and 0 bases for J; bases not matched to a gene: 4. This CDR3 is CASSSDRGPMNTEAFF. Here the CDR3 DNA reads TGTGCCAGCAGCTCGGACAGGGGGCCGATGAACACTGAAGCTTTCTTT.

CDR3 region: CASSHYYLNQGSPLHF. The CDR3, as DNA: TGTGCCAGCAGCCACTATTATTTGAACCAGGGTTCACCCCTCCACTTT. The V gene is TRBV4-2, the J gene TRBJ1-6, with D possibly matching TRBD1 (5 bases). V gave up 3 bases and J gave up 9 bases, with 18 bases separating them. The CDR3 consists of 16 residues. The germline V gene encodes CDR1 LGHNA and CDR2 YNFKEQ.

The genes are TRBV20-1 and TRBJ1-1; D is unresolved. CDR1 and CDR2 from the germline V gene are DFQATT and SNEGSKA (reference sequence). Trimming shortened V by 6 bases and J by 2 bases, and 7 bases separated the two germline ends. This CDR3 region has 11 residues. The CDR3 bases are TGCAGTGCCGGGGTTAACACTGAAGCTTTCTTT. It yields the protein CSAGVNTEAFF.

This clone was picked up one time. V and J are TRBV11-2 and TRBJ2-1; 12 nucleotides match TRBD2. The germline V gene encodes CDR1 SGHAT and CDR2 FQNNGV. J was trimmed by 9 bases and V by 6 bases; bases with no gene match: 6. The CDR3 is 14 residues long. The CDR3 region is CASSLLAGGLEQFF. The CDR3 DNA follows: TGTGCCAGCAGTCTCCTAGCGGGGGGGCTTGAGCAGTTCTTC.